A selection of T cell receptor beta chains follows, all from one sample in a study of cytomegalovirus exposure and HLA in healthy donors. Data came from immunoSEQ multiplex PCR; TCRdb stores just in-frame clones and leaves some out. The sample has more than 45,000 clones, just under 85% seen once. The sample comprised PBMCs. Receptors originate from a man aged 50 or older in good health and CMV-seronegative. Each CDR3 is given with its conserved first and last residue. D genes are given only for firm matches. Size is omitted from some rows. Given values are once, few, many or a class for expanded clones.

TRBJ2-3,few,.,TRBV15,TGTGCCACCAGCACTTACGCGCTTCGCTCCGGGGGCACAGATACGCAGTATTTT,CATSTYALRSGGTDTQYF
TRBJ2-3,.,TRBD1,TRBV7-9,TGTGCCAGCAGCCCCCTCAGGGGGCGAAGAGCTAGCACAGATACGCAGTATTTT,CASSPLRGRRASTDTQYF
TRBJ2-1,.,TRBD1,TRBV4-1,TGCGCCAGCAGCCAAGTCGGAGACAGGGTATACAATGAGCAGTTCTTC,CASSQVGDRVYNEQFF
TRBJ2-5,.,.,TRBV6-5,TGTGCCAGCAGTTACTCGTGGACAGAAGAGACCCAGTACTTC,CASSYSWTEETQYF
TRBJ1-6,once,.,TRBV7-2,TGTGCCAGCAGCTTAGCGCGGGGGATGTATAATTCACCCCTCCACTTT,CASSLARGMYNSPLHF
TRBJ1-5,once,TRBD1,TRBV10-3,TGTGCCATCAGCGCGACAGGGCTTCAGCCCCAGCATTTT,CAISATGLQPQHF
TRBJ1-1,few,.,TRBV5-4,TGTGCCAGCAGCGTTCCAGGGTTGGGCACTGAAGCTTTCTTT,CASSVPGLGTEAFF
TRBJ1-5,.,.,TRBV2,TGTGCCAGCAGGGTCGGACAGATTAGCAATCAGCCCCAGCATTTT,CASRVGQISNQPQHF
TRBJ1-3,once,TRBD1,TRBV15,TGTGCCACCAGCACGGACAGGGGAAGTGGAAACACCATATATTTT,CATSTDRGSGNTIYF
TRBJ2-5,.,.,TRBV5-1,TGCGCCAGCAGCTTGGCCTTGGACACCAACCAAGAGACCCAGTACTTC,CASSLALDTNQETQYF
TRBJ2-5,.,.,TRBV4-2,TGTGCCGGCAGCCAACTTCATGCAGGCCAAGAGACCCAGTACTTC,CAGSQLHAGQETQYF
TRBJ2-1,once,.,TRBV7-6,TGTGCCAGCAGCAACAGGGACCGCGAATCAATACAGACACAATACAATGAGCAGTTCTTC,CASSNRDRESIQTQYNEQFF
TRBJ1-3,.,TRBD1,TRBV5-4,TGTGCCAGCAGCTTGGGACAGGGGGCCAATGGAAACACCATATATTTT,CASSLGQGANGNTIYF
TRBJ2-3,.,.,TRBV6-4,TGTGCCAGCAGTGAGAGTGGCACAGATGTGCAGTATTTT,CASSESGTDVQYF
TRBJ1-1,.,TRBD1,TRBV4-2,TGTGCCAGCAGCCAAGAGGGACAGGGGGCAGCTTTCTTT,CASSQEGQGAAFF
TRBJ2-3,.,TRBD2,TRBV10-3,TGTGCCATCAGGGGCGGGGGGGGCACAGATACGCAGTATTTT,CAIRGGGGTDTQYF
TRBJ2-1,.,.,TRBV11-2,TGTGCCAGCAGCCCTAATCGCAATGAGCAGTTCTTC,CASSPNRNEQFF
TRBJ2-2,.,.,TRBV5-1,TGCGCCAGCAGCCCGGAAGGAGCAAACACCGGGGAGCTGTTTTTT,CASSPEGANTGELFF
TRBJ1-2,.,TRBD1,TRBV28,TGTGCCAGCAGTTTATGGGACAGGACTGGGTATGGCTACACCTTC,CASSLWDRTGYGYTF
TRBJ2-7,.,TRBD2,TRBV6-5,TGTGCCAGCCGTACCGGACTAGCATACGAGCAGTACTTC,CASRTGLAYEQYF
TRBJ2-2,.,.,TRBV29-1,TGCAGCGTTGTCAGGAACACCGGGGAGCTGTTTTTT,CSVVRNTGELFF
TRBJ1-1,once,.,TRBV11-1,TGTGCCAGCAGCTTAAACCGGGATAGATTTCAGGTTGGCACTGAAGCTTTCTTT,CASSLNRDRFQVGTEAFF
TRBJ2-5,.,TRBD1,TRBV10-3,TGTGCCATCAGTGGGGCAGGGGGAGAGACCCAGTACTTC,CAISGAGGETQYF
TRBJ1-1,.,.,TRBV11-1,TGTGCCAGCAGCCTACAGGACAGATTGAACACTGAAGCTTTCTTT,CASSLQDRLNTEAFF
TRBJ2-5,.,.,TRBV10-2,TGCGCCAGCGCAGGGACACAGTTCGTAGAGACCCAGTACTTC,CASAGTQFVETQYF
TRBJ1-1,.,.,TRBV9,TGTGCCAGCAGCGTAGGGGGGAGGACGTCTGAAGCTTTCTTT,CASSVGGRTSEAFF
TRBJ1-3,few,TRBD1,TRBV6-5,TGTGCCAGCAGTAGGGGGCCTGGAAACACCATATATTTT,CASSRGPGNTIYF
TRBJ2-7,.,TRBD2,TRBV11-2,TGTGCCAGCAGCGGGACTACGATAGTCGACGAGCAGTACTTC,CASSGTTIVDEQYF
TRBJ1-2,.,.,TRBV5-1,TGCGCCAGCAGCGAGGCGCGAAACTATGGCTACACCTTC,CASSEARNYGYTF
TRBJ2-1,once,.,TRBV30,TGTGCCTGGGCATACAGCCTGAGCTCCTACAATGAGCAGTTCTTC,CAWAYSLSSYNEQFF
TRBJ2-3,.,.,TRBV29-1,TGCAGCGGGCGTACAGGGATCCCAGATACGCAGTATTTT,CSGRTGIPDTQYF
TRBJ1-2,.,.,TRBV5-4,TGTGCCAGCAGCTCTGGACACCAAAACTATGGCTACACCTTC,CASSSGHQNYGYTF
TRBJ2-5,once,.,TRBV5-1,TGCGCCAGCAGCTTGGCAACAGCACCCCAAGAGACCCAGTACTTC,CASSLATAPQETQYF
TRBJ1-1,.,.,TRBV19,TGTGCCAGTAGTATGGGGGCAGGGGACACTGAAGCTTTCTTT,CASSMGAGDTEAFF
TRBJ2-3,.,TRBD1,TRBV18,TGTGCCAGCTCACCTACACCGGGACAGGATTCTAGCACAGATACGCAGTATTTT,CASSPTPGQDSSTDTQYF
TRBJ1-2,few,.,TRBV9,TGTGCCAGCAGCGGCGACAGGTTCGCCGGCATCTATGGCTACACCTTC,CASSGDRFAGIYGYTF
TRBJ1-1,.,.,TRBV7-2,TGTGCCAGCAGTCACAGGGTCACTGAAGCTTTCTTT,CASSHRVTEAFF
TRBJ1-1,.,.,TRBV7-2,TGTGCCAGCAGCTTAGGGCGGGGGGCCGGCACTGAAGCTTTCTTT,CASSLGRGAGTEAFF
TRBJ2-5,.,TRBD1,TRBV7-9,TGTGCCAGCAGCCAGACAGGGGTCCAAGAGACCCAGTACTTC,CASSQTGVQETQYF
TRBJ2-1,.,.,TRBV7-9,TGTGCCAGCAGCGGGGGGAGCAATGAGCAGTTCTTC,CASSGGSNEQFF
TRBJ2-1,.,TRBD2,TRBV11-3,TGTGCCAGCAGCTTAAGCGGGGCGGGGGGGCGCAATGAGCAGTTCTTC,CASSLSGAGGRNEQFF
TRBJ1-2,.,TRBD1,TRBV6-1,TGTGCCAGCAGTGAAGGGTTGACAGGGCGAGCTAACTATGGCTACACCTTC,CASSEGLTGRANYGYTF
TRBJ1-1,.,TRBD1,TRBV5-1,TGCGCCAGCAGCCGAACCGGGACAGGGAACACTGAAGCTTTCTTT,CASSRTGTGNTEAFF
TRBJ1-1,.,.,TRBV25-1,TGTGCCAGCAAGGGGGAATTGAACACTGAAGCTTTCTTT,CASKGELNTEAFF
TRBJ1-1,.,TRBD1,TRBV19,TGTGCCAGTAGGCGAAAGGGACAGGGTAAGAGCACTGAAGCTTTCTTT,CASRRKGQGKSTEAFF
TRBJ1-1,.,TRBD1,TRBV7-8,TGTGCCAGCAGCTTAGAGGGACAGGGTATTGGGAACACTGAAGCTTTCTTT,CASSLEGQGIGNTEAFF
TRBJ2-7,.,TRBD2,TRBV5-6,TGTGCCAGCAGCCGCCTCGCGGGGGGGACCTACGAGCAGTACTTC,CASSRLAGGTYEQYF
TRBJ2-7,.,TRBD1,TRBV5-4,TGTGCCAGCAGCTTGCTTGGGGGTCGACAGGGGGACTACGAGCAGTACTTC,CASSLLGGRQGDYEQYF
TRBJ2-1,.,TRBD2,TRBV28,TGTGCCAGCAGTTTACTAGCGGGGGGGCTGAACAATGAGCAGTTCTTC,CASSLLAGGLNNEQFF
TRBJ2-7,.,TRBD1,TRBV5-4,TGTGCCAGCAGCTCGCTGGGACAGGGTACGCACGAGCAGTACTTC,CASSSLGQGTHEQYF
TRBJ2-3,.,.,TRBV9,TGTGCCAGCAGCGTAGCAGGCGGGGACAGCACAGATACGCAGTATTTT,CASSVAGGDSTDTQYF